This T cell receptor beta chain is drawn from a study of identifying expanded T cells in peripheral blood. Study-level results: Clone count variance between approximately two-week samples rose with total template count. Technical replicates showed 0.9 to 1.5 changed clones; two weeks about 16; four weeks 19.

About this clone itself: Its target is unknown.

CDR1 and CDR2 (germline): LNHDA, SQIVND (reference sequence). The CDR3 has 15 amino acids. The germline V and J ends were trimmed by 5 bases and 1 base, with 13 bases remaining between them. Libraries were prepared by immunoSEQ multiplex PCR; TCRdb keeps only in-frame clonotypes and omits some of them. This table holds about 50,000 clones, 65% to 90% found once. This chain uses TRBV19 with TRBJ2-3, with D maybe TRBD1 (6 bases). The sequence was obtained from a person aged 18-70 years in good health. The sequenced material came from blood. CDR3 DNA sequence: TGTGCCAGTAGTTCCAGGACAGTACGCACAGATACGCAGTATTTT. It translates to CASSSRTVRTDTQYF.